Described below is a single T cell receptor (beta chain) sequence and its context. Authors' analysis steps: The authors estimated nucleated cell counts from reference gene primer amplification. The protocol was immunoSEQ multiplex PCR, while the TCRdb copy is restricted to in-frame clones and leaves out a portion. V and J calls and clone size come straight from that table; D and trimming were deduced from the DNA. Here the sample spans about 64,000 clones, about 88% being singletons. Patients of the Seattle cohort, enrolled during active infection, were followed longitudinally. The data were taken from a study of blood T cell repertoires in COVID-19. The wider study: Sample material is recorded as cDNA or gDNA derived from T cells, B-cell-depleted T cells, or PBMCs.

The CDR3 spans 15 residues. V lost 2 bases and J lost 4, with 14 bases in between. Germline CDR1 reads MGHRA; CDR2 reads YSYEKL. This TCR derives from a woman in her fifties or sixties with COVID-19, enrolled during active disease. The rearrangement links TRBV4-1 to TRBJ1-1; no clear D. Material: peripheral blood. The CDR3 loop is CASSQSTPRSTEAFF. CDR3 coding DNA: TGCGCCAGCAGCCAATCAACCCCGAGGAGCACTGAAGCTTTCTTT.